Reported below is one T cell receptor beta chain. This clone has a handful of counts. Its antigen is still unknown. It has no much larger one-base neighbor in the sample; base qualities were not kept. The library was built by means of the immunoSEQ multiplex PCR assay. A mixture of 60 forward primers for TCR Vbeta segments and 13 reverse primers for TCR Jbeta segments was used in the multiplex PCR. The CDR3 region of rearranged TCR beta genes was amplified from genomic DNA with a multiplex PCR assay. On the Illumina HiSeq System, the amplified TCR beta libraries were sequenced as 87-base-pair reads. In the paper's pipeline: A later analysis counted about 82 million unique TCR beta chains across the 550 to 750 repertoires, and some 12 million of these chains were shared by at least two donors. To remove PCR and sequencing errors, raw reads were error-corrected and collapsed into unique sequences using a nearest-neighbor algorithm that merged closely related sequences. To assign V, D and J gene segments, CDR3 sequences were aligned to IMGT reference sequences. For a sequence to be retained, a match of at least six nucleotides was required to both a V gene segment and a J gene segment. Rearrangements were classified as productive when the CDR3 lacked stop codons and remained in frame with V and J, and all other rearrangements were classified as non-productive. Following IMGT convention, CDR3 was defined as the stretch from the second conserved V-encoded cysteine to the conserved J-encoded phenylalanine. The earlier analysis of fewer than 750 of the donors excluded sequences that lacked an unambiguous match to a single V gene segment. In an earlier analysis of 500 to 750 of the donors, V segments were called functional above 56.7% productive rearrangements and were called segregating when the between-donor standard deviation exceeded 5%. A statistical classification framework was built for diagnosing cytomegalovirus status from the catalog of TCR beta chain sequences. In a later analysis, TCR nucleotide sequences were compared against IMGT/GENE-DB human TR gene sequences so that V and J genes could be assigned. In a later analysis, CDR3 sequences and most-parsimonious VDJ recombination scenarios were assigned using the TCRdist pipeline. In a later analysis, each TCR beta chain was defined by its CDR3 amino acid sequence together with its V-gene family, and reads without a unique V-gene family were excluded. A later analysis removed roughly 590 highly shared, low-generation-probability nucleotide sequences to deal with suspected cross-contamination and a sequencing artifact. For each public chain, a later analysis derived a clonal expansion index from normalized ranks of inferred template counts within each repertoire. Generation probabilities in a later analysis came from a VDJ recombination model fitted to out-of-frame rearrangements, and those results were checked against IGoR. In a later analysis, hypergeometric tests were used to score TCR-TCR, TCR-HLA and TCR-CMV co-occurrence, with a repertoire-size bias correction applied to TCR pairs. In a later analysis, false discovery rates were estimated by permuting HLA or CMV assignments 20 times. A later analysis grouped co-occurring TCRs with DBSCAN, adding TCRdist sequence similarity when clustering within HLA-allele-positive subsets. Repertoires with fewer than 30,000 or more than 120,000 public chains, plus five repertoires with anomalous nucleotide sharing, were excluded from co-occurrence clustering. TCRdb obtained this table from immuneACCESS and retained in-frame rearrangements with V and J assigned. These tables miss some clones; where compared with another copy, unresolved V genes account for less than half of the shortfall, and the remainder is unexplained. The V and J calls and clone size come from that table; D and trimming were worked out from the DNA. This sample has 100,000 or so clones in its table, and 65% to 90% of those were observed once. 1.2% of the sample belongs to the ten largest clones.

The data are from a study of cytomegalovirus exposure and HLA in healthy donors (TCRdb year 2017). At the level of the whole study: An earlier analysis of roughly 610 of the donors reported under 300 Gb of sequence data and around 100 million unique TCR beta sequences obtained from some 200 million T cells. An earlier analysis of some 500 of the donors applied high-throughput TCR beta sequencing to assess whether each TCR beta V gene segment acted as functional or pseudogenic. A separate validation cohort of about 110 different subjects was used in addition to the roughly 700-subject first cohort. Genome-wide SNP genotypes for about three fifths of the roughly 670 donors were used in a later genetic analysis, which treated that subset as a discovery cohort. The number of typed donors differed by locus: about 620-640 for A, B, C, DRB1 and DQB1; roughly 510 for DQA1; approximately 600 for DPA1; and 400 to 480 for DPB1. Class I and class II HLA loci were covered by the typing at four-digit resolution. In the later analysis, no new phenotypic data were used to find candidate immune exposures; instead, reliance was placed on TCR beta sequences and their occurrence across donors. To predict cytomegalovirus infection status, the study combined high-throughput TCR immunosequencing, statistical association of individual TCRs with disease status, and machine learning. The genetic ancestry cluster associated with self-reported Caucasian donors included roughly 84% of the approximately 430 genotyped donors. In a later analysis, previously published TCR beta repertoires from 550 to 750 donors were re-analyzed and high-resolution HLA genotyping was added so that TCR occurrence patterns could be studied. The study aimed to test whether cataloging public T cell receptors could reveal signatures of past pathogen exposure. Four to six DR-DQ haplotypes were handled as single units for association and clustering, since linkage in the cohort was strong. Among some 400 genotyped donors of the cohort, an average of approximately 240,000 unique TCR beta nucleotide sequences was sequenced per donor, of which roughly 18% were non-productive. Every repertoire in the discovery cohort had been generated on one and the same sequencing platform. An early release that covered approximately 600 HLA-typed donors contained approximately 300 gigabases of sequencing data and around 85 million unique TCR sequences. Alongside the repertoire data, information on donor age, sex, ethnicity and CMV serostatus was compiled. Using immunosequencing, the study profiled T cell repertoires from approximately 700 subjects and related those repertoires to cytomegalovirus serostatus. Points the paper makes about the study in general: An association between a missense DCLRE1C variant and V-gene and J-gene trimming of TCR beta chains was found in a later genetic analysis and replicated in an independent cohort. At a false discovery rate of 0.05, a later analysis linked about 17,000 TCR beta sequences to specific HLA alleles. A cluster of highly shared sequence variants was judged likely to be a technical artifact of the sequencing pipeline. In a later genetic analysis, fewer N-insertions in productive TCRs were reported among donors in an Asian-associated ancestry cluster than the approximately 710-donor mean. In vitro tests confirmed that a few of the cytomegalovirus-associated TCR beta chains recognize cytomegalovirus antigens. Correlated functional status among segregating V segments might be attributable to linkage disequilibrium, but an unknown experimental factor could not be ruled out. For the cohort, immune exposure information was limited to CMV serostatus. Because counts were too low, more than 15 rarely observed V segments, including chromosome 9 orphons, were left out of the earlier analysis of some 640 of the donors. The study gave a list of around 170 TCR beta chains associated with cytomegalovirus. Broadly in line with IMGT annotations, most TCR beta V segments showed up in productive rearrangements about 90% or about 30% of the time in an earlier analysis of several hundred of the donors. A later analysis found that most CMV-associated TCR beta chains appeared HLA-restricted, with HLA associations seemingly driven largely by CMV exposure. Because HLA typing was unavailable for some donors at each locus, only the typed subset was used in association tests. Most TCR sequences were observed very rarely across donors, whereas some public TCRs were present in many individuals. In a later analysis, several top co-occurrence clusters were reported to appear linked to parvovirus B19, influenza, CMV and Epstein-Barr virus. A later analysis found that TCR association rates varied across HLA loci, with DRB1 alleles showing the most associated TCRs and HLA-C alleles the fewest. A further reported finding was that TCR beta sequences accurately predicted the HLA-A and HLA-B alleles for most subjects in the first cohort. This cohort had only TCR beta chains sequenced, and the lack of alpha or paired-chain data limited which features could be detected. In both the original and validation cohorts, the classifier was reported to diagnose cytomegalovirus status with high specificity and sensitivity. Compared with equally common non-associated chains, HLA-associated TCR beta chains in a later analysis were more clonally expanded and had lower generation probabilities. The presence/absence analyses assumed that sequencing depth was roughly uniform across donors, and that assumption may not be true. Strong co-occurrence of HLA alleles, especially DR and DQ, made assigning TCR associations to individual alleles difficult. It was suggested by the authors that the approach could potentially be generalized to other disease states and immunological phenotypes.

The cohort was made up of 650 to 700 healthy bone marrow donors. All cohort members were sampled while nominally healthy, although unrecorded immune exposures were likely present. The donor was CMV seronegative and was included in the group of a few hundred seronegative cohort members. A peripheral blood sample was provided by each donor, and peripheral blood mononuclear cells were used for TCR beta sequencing. The Qiagen DNeasy Blood Extraction Kit was used to extract genomic DNA from the blood cell samples. The specimen sequenced was PBMCs. This TCR came from a woman younger than 30 in good health and CMV-seronegative.

The CDR3 loop reads CASNPGGVGETQYF. The DNA reads as follows: TGTGCCAGCAACCCCGGGGGTGTTGGGGAGACCCAGTACTTC. Rearrangement joined TRBV7-9 to TRBJ2-5; perhaps TRBD2 is the D gene, with 6 bases matching. The germline V gene encodes CDR1 SEHNR and CDR2 FQNEAQ (reference sequence). The junction shows trimming of 7 bases on V and 5 bases on J, plus 17 bases between the germline ends. The CDR3 holds 14 amino acids from the cysteine to the phenylalanine. Kept here is only the CDR3 DNA, which spans 42 bases and is read in frame from base 1.